This is a list of T cell receptor beta chains from one sample in a study of CD8+ T cells in alopecia areata. The assay was immunoSEQ multiplex PCR, and TCRdb's table has in-frame clones only and misses some. The table lists roughly 60,000 clones, 44% of them singletons. Source material: NKG2D-low CD8+ T cells sorted from blood. All receptors come from a human donor with alopecia areata. Both conserved end residues are trimmed from each CDR3. A D gene is named only where the DNA matches it firmly.

V gene,CDR3 length,D gene,J gene,CDR3 protein
TRBV4-1,12,NA,TRBJ2-7,ASSQGTTSYEQY
TRBV6-5,14,TRBD2,TRBJ2-3,ASSYSRGAGTDTQY
TRBV18,12,NA,TRBJ1-1,ASSRGDMNTEAF
TRBV5-4,10,NA,TRBJ1-2,ASGGDLGSYT
TRBV30,11,NA,TRBJ2-1,AWKDRSYNEQF
TRBV4-1,13,NA,TRBJ2-7,ASSQDPTGSYEQY
TRBV14,13,TRBD1,TRBJ2-2,ASSLRQGGTGELF
TRBV9,12,TRBD2,TRBJ2-3,ASSVSGRGDTQY
TRBV7-2,13,TRBD1,TRBJ1-5,ASSTRTGSNQPQH
TRBV14,12,TRBD1,TRBJ2-2,ASTAMGQPGELF
TRBV29-1,10,NA,TRBJ2-1,TSVDASALQF
TRBV5-6,15,TRBD2,TRBJ2-7,ASSLVGLAGDAYEQY
TRBV29-1,13,NA,TRBJ2-2,SVEDGRSGTGELF
TRBV29-1,13,TRBD2,TRBJ2-7,SVEWLAGFSYEQY
TRBV27,13,NA,TRBJ2-2,ASSLGQGIPGELF
TRBV5-6,8,NA,TRBJ2-7,ASGFYEQY
TRBV29-1,12,TRBD1,TRBJ2-7,SVESGTGLYEQY
TRBV29-1,12,NA,TRBJ2-1,SAETGPAYNEQF
TRBV28,11,NA,TRBJ2-5,ASTPGEAETQY
TRBV11-2,13,NA,TRBJ1-1,ASSQGALGNTEAF
TRBV7-9,11,NA,TRBJ1-1,ASSLAYGTEAF
TRBV11-2,10,NA,TRBJ2-1,ASSMWSNEQF
TRBV19,13,NA,TRBJ2-6,ASSIGTRGANVLT
TRBV4-3,14,TRBD2,TRBJ2-1,ASSQWGLAGVNEQF
TRBV25-1,13,TRBD1,TRBJ1-5,ASSADRELNQPQH
TRBV5-6,12,NA,TRBJ2-1,ASSLGWGINEQF
TRBV7-9,12,NA,TRBJ1-5,ASSLTPANQPQH
TRBV4-3,13,NA,TRBJ2-2,ASSPMTANTGELF
TRBV7-2,15,TRBD1,TRBJ2-7,ASSLFSTAGGSYEQY
TRBV10-3,11,NA,TRBJ2-5,AISAPGKETQY
TRBV23-1,13,NA,TRBJ1-5,AIHNQARGNQPQH
TRBV29-1,11,NA,TRBJ1-2,SVMGGWPVGYT
TRBV7-6,13,NA,TRBJ1-4,ASSLEGTRSEKLF
TRBV7-9,11,NA,TRBJ2-7,ASRAAGEDEQY
TRBV29-1,12,NA,TRBJ1-3,SVRTSPSVDTIY
TRBV4-3,12,NA,TRBJ2-1,ASSQDRGGEEQF
TRBV29-1,10,TRBD1,TRBJ1-1,SERQGMPEAF
TRBV7-9,12,NA,TRBJ2-2,ASSRPDRTGELF
TRBV29-1,10,NA,TRBJ1-2,SVRPAGGGYT
TRBV5-4,11,NA,TRBJ2-7,ASSGWEDDEQY
TRBV5-5,12,NA,TRBJ2-5,ASSFPGAGETQY
TRBV9,12,NA,TRBJ2-2,AGGDREDTGELF